This T cell receptor beta chain was retrieved from a study of T cell responses to AZD1222 COVID-19 vaccine. Study conclusions and caveats: Targeting of unmutated variant regions was reportedly seen in nearly half of spike-specific TCRs. Only after the peak T cell response were repertoires sampled.

The CDR3 contains 13 residues. From germline, CDR1 is MNHEY and CDR2 SVGAGI. Remarks on this clone: Its antigen remains unidentified.

Assay: immunoSEQ multiplex PCR; the TCRdb copy retains only in-frame clones and omits some. The repertoire holds about 130,000 clones, with approximately 94% as singletons. The sequence came from an adult in good health. The sequences come from peripheral blood, collected on day 0 of AZD1222 vaccination. This sequence joins TRBV6-5 and TRBJ1-5; a weak D match, TRBD1 (6 bases). The CDR3 region is CASAGGGHQPQHF. CDR3 bases: TGTGCTTCCGCGGGAGGGGGTCATCAGCCCCAGCATTTT.